The 9 T cell receptor beta chains listed next were all sequenced from one sample in a study of cytomegalovirus exposure and HLA in healthy donors. PCR involved 60 Vbeta and 13 Jbeta primers. The repertoire was sequenced with immunoSEQ multiplex PCR; TCRdb's copy has only in-frame clones and lacks some. The profile covers roughly 160,000 clones, with approximately 83% appearing a single time and 9.3% taken by the ten largest. Sequenced input: PBMCs. These receptors came from a man younger than 35 in good health and CMV-seropositive.

This clone has just one count. The J gene is TRBJ1-4, the V gene TRBV5-1, with D perhaps matching TRBD1 (5 bases). CDR1 is SGHRS and CDR2 is YFSETQ in the germline V gene. Trimming cost V 1 base and J 5 bases, with 18 bases left between them. The CDR3 is 17 residues long. CDR3 amino acids: CASSLTGGVRGNEKLFF. The CDR3 DNA reads TGCGCCAGCAGCTTGACAGGAGGGGTTAGGGGCAATGAAAAACTGTTTTTT.

This clone was counted once. The chain joins TRBV15 to TRBJ1-1; D perhaps matches TRBD1 (6 bases). The V gene's germline CDR1 is LNHNV and CDR2 YYDKDF (reference sequence). The CDR3 sequence is 14 residues long. Deletions cut 0 bases from V and 5 bases from J, with 10 bases between. CDR3 loop: CATSREGAWTEAFF. The CDR3 region has the DNA TGTGCCACCAGCAGAGAGGGGGCCTGGACTGAAGCTTTCTTT.

The rearrangement uses TRBV7-6 and TRBJ2-7, with 7 positions matching TRBD1. Germline-derived CDR1 and CDR2 are SGHVS and FNYEAQ. The V segment lost 9 bases and the J segment 6 bases; nucleotides outside the gene matches: 11. CDR3 length: 13 residues. CDR3 nucleotides: TGTGCCAGGGGAACACCGACAGGGCCCGAGCAGTACTTC. It encodes CARGTPTGPEQYF.

The CDR3 DNA is TGTGCCAGCAGCCAAGAGACGGGCCAAGAGACCCAGTACTTC. This translates into CASSQETGQETQYF. The chain carries TRBV14 and TRBJ2-5; D call uncertain. CDR1 and CDR2 from the germline V gene are SGHDN and FVKESK. This CDR3 is built from 14 residues. Trimming took off 0 bases at V and 1 base at J, with 6 bases between the two ends.

This clone was detected only once. One junction end disagrees with the germline gene, perhaps due to a read error. The chain uses TRBV10-1 and TRBJ2-7; a possible D gene is TRBD2 (5 bases). The CDR3 contains 13 residues. Germline V gene lookup returns CDR1 WNHNN and CDR2 SYGVQD (reference sequence). The CDR3 DNA reads as TGCGCCAGCAGTGTAGCCGAGGGCTACGAGCGGTACTTC. Translation: CASSVAEGYERYF.

This clone has only one observation. The J gene is TRBJ1-2, the V gene TRBV9, with D possibly being TRBD1 (6 bases). The germline CDR1 and CDR2 sequences are SGDLS and YYNGEE. This CDR3 has 14 residues. V was shortened by 8 bases and J by 4 bases, with 18 bases between the two germline ends. The CDR3 here is CASGGGGKSYGYTF. Written as DNA, the CDR3 is TGTGCCAGTGGAGGTGGGGGCAAAAGCTATGGCTACACCTTC.

This clone was seen a single time. Here the CDR3 reads CASSDRGGNEQYF. CDR3 nucleotides: TGTGCCAGCAGTGACAGGGGGGGGAACGAGCAGTACTTC. The rearrangement uses TRBV6-4 and TRBJ2-7; perhaps TRBD2 as D (7 bases). The V end lost 2 bases, the J end lost 5 bases, and 10 bases lay between the germline ends. CDR1 MRHNA and CDR2 SNTAGT come from the germline V gene. CDR3 size: 13 residues.

The rearrangement joins TRBV30 to TRBJ1-2, with TRBD1 matching 7 bases. The CDR3 loop spans 16 amino acids. V was clipped by 0 bases and J by 8 bases; unmatched bases: 15. From germline, CDR1 is GTSNPN and CDR2 SVGIG (reference sequence). The CDR3 reads CAWSVARPGRGSGYTF. The CDR3 nucleotides are TGTGCCTGGAGTGTAGCCCGGCCGGGCAGGGGGAGCGGCTACACCTTC.

This chain joins TRBV30 and TRBJ2-7, with D possibly TRBD2 on 6 matching bases. V was clipped by 2 bases and J by 3 bases, with 20 bases between them. This CDR3 has 16 residues. Germline CDR1 reads GTSNPN; CDR2 reads SVGIG (reference sequence). In nucleotides, the CDR3 is TGTGCCTGGAGTCCAGCACGACTAGGCTTGGGCTACGAGCAGTACTTC. Translating it yields CAWSPARLGLGYEQYF.